The clone carrying this TCR beta chain was recorded at least ten times. The record originates from a study of Graves' ophthalmopathy and Graves' hyperthyroidism. Amplifying from RNA transcripts, the study obtained TCR beta CDR3 regions. An initial RT-PCR round employing HTBI primers preceded a second-round multiplex PCR. TCRdb reprocessed the multiplex PCR reads via MiXCR and lists one record per CDR3 protein. This sample yields approximately 210,000 distinct CDR3 sequences, of which under 30% are seen a single time; 8.5% to 9.5% belongs to the top ten. Germline values: CDR1 KGHDR, CDR2 SFDVKD. The CDR3 contains 14 residues. V lost 3 bases, J lost 10 bases, and 15 bases lay in between.

J is TRBJ1-5 and V is TRBV24-1, with D tentatively TRBD1 (5 bases). The sample comprised peripheral blood. This clonotype originated in a man aged 50-60 years with Graves' ophthalmopathy. The CDR3: CATSDPRGFRPQHF. CDR3 nucleotides: TGTGCCACCAGTGATCCCCGGGGCTTTCGACCCCAGCATTTT.